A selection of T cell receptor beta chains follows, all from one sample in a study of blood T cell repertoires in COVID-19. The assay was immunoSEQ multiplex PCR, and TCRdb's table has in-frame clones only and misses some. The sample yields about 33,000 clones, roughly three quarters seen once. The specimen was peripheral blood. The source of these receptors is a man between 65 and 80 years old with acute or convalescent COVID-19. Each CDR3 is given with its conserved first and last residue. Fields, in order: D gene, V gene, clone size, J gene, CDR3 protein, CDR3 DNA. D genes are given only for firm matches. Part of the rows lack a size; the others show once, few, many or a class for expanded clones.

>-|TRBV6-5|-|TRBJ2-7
CASSRQESYEQYF
TGTGCCAGCAGCAGACAGGAGAGCTACGAGCAGTACTTC
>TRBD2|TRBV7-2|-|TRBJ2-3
CASSSRLAGSTDTQYF
TGTGCCAGCAGCTCCCGACTAGCGGGGAGCACAGATACGCAGTATTTT
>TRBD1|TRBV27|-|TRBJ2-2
CASRTGGNEAGELFF
TGTGCCAGCAGGACAGGGGGCAACGAAGCCGGGGAGCTGTTTTTT
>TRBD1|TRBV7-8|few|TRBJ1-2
CASSLAGTGGNTF
TGTGCCAGCAGCTTAGCGGGGACAGGGGGTAACACCTTC
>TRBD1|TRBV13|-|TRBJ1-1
CASSPRRKGASNTEAFF
TGTGCCAGCAGCCCTCGCCGGAAGGGGGCGTCGAACACTGAAGCTTTCTTT
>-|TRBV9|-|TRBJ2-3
CASSVDHEDTQYF
TGTGCCAGCAGCGTAGACCACGAGGATACGCAGTATTTT
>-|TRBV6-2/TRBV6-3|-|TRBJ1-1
CASSYYHEAFF
TGTGCCAGCAGTTACTATCATGAAGCTTTCTTT
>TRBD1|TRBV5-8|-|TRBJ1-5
CASSSQGGPQPQHF
TGTGCCAGCAGCTCACAGGGGGGACCTCAGCCCCAGCATTTT
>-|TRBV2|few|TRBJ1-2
CASRADNGYGYTF
TGTGCCAGCAGGGCGGACAATGGGTATGGCTACACCTTC
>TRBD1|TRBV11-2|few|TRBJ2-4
CASRERTGQGNIQYF
TGTGCCAGCAGAGAGAGGACAGGACAGGGAAACATTCAGTACTTC
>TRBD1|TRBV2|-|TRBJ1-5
CASRAGTGEYSNQPQHF
TGTGCCAGCAGAGCCGGGACAGGGGAATATAGCAATCAGCCCCAGCATTTT
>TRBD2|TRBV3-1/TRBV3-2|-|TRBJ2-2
CASSPTRGVTNTGELFF
TGTGCCAGCAGCCCAACACGGGGGGTGACGAACACCGGGGAGCTGTTTTTT
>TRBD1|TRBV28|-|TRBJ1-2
CASRTGTALYGYTF
TGTGCCAGCAGGACCGGGACAGCACTTTATGGCTACACCTTC
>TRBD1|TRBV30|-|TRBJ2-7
CAWSVQQGGSYEQYF
TGTGCCTGGAGTGTACAACAGGGGGGCTCCTACGAGCAGTACTTC
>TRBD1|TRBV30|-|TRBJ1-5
CAWQTGWLQPQHF
TGTGCCTGGCAGACAGGGTGGCTCCAGCCCCAGCATTTT
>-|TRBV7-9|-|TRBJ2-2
CASSPGHLRAGELFF
TGTGCCAGCAGCCCGGGACACCTTCGAGCCGGGGAGCTGTTTTTT
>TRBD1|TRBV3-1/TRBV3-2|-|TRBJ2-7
CASSQDGTRGQRFEQYF
TGTGCCAGCAGCCAAGATGGTACAAGGGGGCAGCGATTCGAGCAGTACTTC
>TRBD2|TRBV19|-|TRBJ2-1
CASSIWASGNDEQFF
TGTGCCAGTAGTATATGGGCTAGCGGGAATGATGAGCAGTTCTTC
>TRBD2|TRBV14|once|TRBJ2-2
CASSSTGTSVWTGELFF
TGTGCCAGCAGCTCAACCGGGACTAGCGTATGGACCGGGGAGCTGTTTTTT
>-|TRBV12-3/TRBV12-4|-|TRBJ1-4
CASSFREKLFF
TGTGCCAGCAGTTTTCGTGAAAAACTGTTTTTT
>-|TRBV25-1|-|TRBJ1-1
CASSMAVNTEAFF
TGTGCCAGCAGTATGGCAGTGAACACTGAAGCTTTCTTT
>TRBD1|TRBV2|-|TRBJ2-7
CASRMDRPYF
TGTGCCAGCAGAATGGACAGGCCTTACTTC
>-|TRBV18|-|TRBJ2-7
CASSPGRTYEQYF
TGTGCCAGCTCACCAGGCAGGACCTACGAGCAGTACTTC
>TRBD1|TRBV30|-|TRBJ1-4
CAWRTNRGRGEKLFF
TGTGCCTGGAGGACAAACAGGGGGCGAGGTGAAAAACTGTTTTTT
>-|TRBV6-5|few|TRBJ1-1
CASSYAGNTEAFF
TGTGCCAGCAGTTATGCGGGGAACACTGAAGCTTTCTTT
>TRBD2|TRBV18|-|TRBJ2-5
CASSPAGAGQTQYF
TGTGCCAGCTCACCCGCGGGAGCGGGACAGACCCAGTACTTC
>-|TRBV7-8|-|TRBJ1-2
CASSSNTDRYGYTF
TGTGCCAGCAGCTCCAATACAGACCGCTATGGCTACACCTTC
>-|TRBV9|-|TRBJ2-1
CASSFPRGSALNNEQFF
TGTGCCAGCAGCTTCCCGAGGGGGTCGGCGCTAAACAATGAGCAGTTCTTC
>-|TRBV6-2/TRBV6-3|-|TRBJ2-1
CASSYSSLDNNSDNEQFF
TGTGCCAGCAGTTACTCGAGTTTGGACAACAATTCGGACAATGAGCAGTTCTTC
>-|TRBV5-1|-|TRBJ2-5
CASSPDFAAQYF
TGCGCCAGCAGCCCCGATTTCGCGGCCCAGTACTTC
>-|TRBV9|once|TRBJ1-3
CASRGVGNTIYF
TGTGCCAGCAGGGGAGTGGGAAACACCATATATTTT
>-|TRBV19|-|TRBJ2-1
CASSRRGLEQFF
TGTGCCAGTAGTAGGCGCGGTCTTGAGCAGTTCTTC
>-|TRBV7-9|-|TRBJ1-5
CASSLTGMRGVIQPQHF
TGTGCCAGCAGCTTAACAGGGATGCGGGGGGTTATTCAGCCCCAGCATTTT
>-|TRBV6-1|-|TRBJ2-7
CASSLNRDYEQYF
TGTGCCAGCAGTCTGAACAGGGACTACGAGCAGTACTTC
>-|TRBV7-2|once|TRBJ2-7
CASSLYPGSYEQYF
TGTGCCAGCAGCTTATATCCAGGGTCCTACGAGCAGTACTTC
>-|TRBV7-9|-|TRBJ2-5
CASTVGGIVGETQYF
TGTGCCAGCACCGTAGGGGGAATAGTGGGAGAGACCCAGTACTTC
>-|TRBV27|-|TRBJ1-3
CASSSTVSGNTIYF
TGTGCCAGCAGTTCTACGGTCTCTGGAAACACCATATATTTT
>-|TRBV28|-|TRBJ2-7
CASSLSQHSGEQYF
TGTGCCAGCAGTTTGTCACAGCACTCGGGGGAGCAGTACTTC
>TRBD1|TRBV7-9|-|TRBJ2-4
CASSQEGQTQYF
TGTGCCAGCAGCCAAGAGGGACAGACTCAGTACTTC
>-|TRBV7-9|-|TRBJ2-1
CASSHSDLPGSSYNEQFF
TGTGCCAGCAGCCATAGTGATCTCCCCGGGAGCTCCTACAATGAGCAGTTCTTC
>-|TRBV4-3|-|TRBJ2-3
CASSQDRLTDTQYF
TGCGCCAGCAGCCAAGACCGACTCACAGATACGCAGTATTTT
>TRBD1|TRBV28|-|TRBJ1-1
CASSPRQGKAFF
TGTGCCAGCAGCCCCAGACAGGGAAAAGCTTTCTTT
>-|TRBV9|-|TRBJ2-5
CASSGEETQYF
TGTGCCAGCAGCGGAGAAGAGACCCAGTACTTC
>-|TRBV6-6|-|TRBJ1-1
CASRSKENTEAFF
TGTGCCAGCAGATCTAAAGAGAACACTGAAGCTTTCTTT
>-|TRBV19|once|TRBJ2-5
CASSIGRVQETQYF
TGTGCCAGTAGTATAGGGAGGGTGCAAGAGACCCAGTACTTC
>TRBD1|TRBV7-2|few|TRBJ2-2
CASSLGERGGQRELFF
TGTGCCAGCAGCTTAGGCGAGAGAGGGGGACAGAGGGAGCTGTTTTTT
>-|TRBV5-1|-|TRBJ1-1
CASSLSYSMAGLTEAFF
TGCGCCAGCAGCTTGTCGTATTCAATGGCAGGGCTCACTGAAGCTTTCTTT
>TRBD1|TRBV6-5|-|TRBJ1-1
CASSSRTGGGRTEAFF
TGTGCCAGCAGTTCGAGGACAGGGGGCGGTCGCACTGAAGCTTTCTTT
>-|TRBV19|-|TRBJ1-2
CASSIQSFYGYTF
TGTGCCAGTAGTATCCAGTCTTTCTATGGCTACACCTTC
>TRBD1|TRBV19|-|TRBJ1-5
CASSRWTGDNGNQPQHF
TGTGCCAGTAGTAGGTGGACAGGGGACAACGGCAATCAGCCCCAGCATTTT
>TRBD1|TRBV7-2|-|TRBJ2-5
CASSHVGQGSETQYF
TGTGCCAGCAGCCATGTGGGACAGGGTTCGGAGACCCAGTACTTC
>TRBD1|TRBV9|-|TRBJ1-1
CASSSRQGAAEAFF
TGTGCCAGCAGCTCAAGACAGGGGGCAGCTGAAGCTTTCTTT
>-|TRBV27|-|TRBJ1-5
CASSLYRDDNQPQHF
TGTGCCAGCAGTTTATACAGGGATGACAATCAGCCCCAGCATTTT
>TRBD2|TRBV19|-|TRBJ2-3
CASSILAGDRTQYF
TGTGCCAGTAGTATCCTAGCGGGAGACAGGACGCAGTATTTT